This TCR beta chain was retrieved from a study of T cells after somatic rescue of genetic block. Using immunoSEQ multiplex PCR, the repertoire was profiled, and TCRdb retains in-frame clones only, with some absent. The sample has 65,000 to 70,000 clones, 85% to 95% seen once. The CDR3 sequence is 15 residues long. Germline V gene data show CDR1 as MNHEY and CDR2 as SMNVEV (reference sequence). J gave up 3 bases and V 5 bases, and 10 bases lay outside the gene matches. In its sample, this clone was seen a few times. The sequence was collected from a man aged 35 to 55. J is TRBJ2-7 and V is TRBV27, with 7 nucleotides matching TRBD2. Material for sequencing was peripheral blood mononuclear cells (PBMCs). The DNA of the CDR3 is TGTGCCAGCAGTCCCCGGTCGGGAGGTATCTACGAGCAGTACTTC. Translation: CASSPRSGGIYEQYF.